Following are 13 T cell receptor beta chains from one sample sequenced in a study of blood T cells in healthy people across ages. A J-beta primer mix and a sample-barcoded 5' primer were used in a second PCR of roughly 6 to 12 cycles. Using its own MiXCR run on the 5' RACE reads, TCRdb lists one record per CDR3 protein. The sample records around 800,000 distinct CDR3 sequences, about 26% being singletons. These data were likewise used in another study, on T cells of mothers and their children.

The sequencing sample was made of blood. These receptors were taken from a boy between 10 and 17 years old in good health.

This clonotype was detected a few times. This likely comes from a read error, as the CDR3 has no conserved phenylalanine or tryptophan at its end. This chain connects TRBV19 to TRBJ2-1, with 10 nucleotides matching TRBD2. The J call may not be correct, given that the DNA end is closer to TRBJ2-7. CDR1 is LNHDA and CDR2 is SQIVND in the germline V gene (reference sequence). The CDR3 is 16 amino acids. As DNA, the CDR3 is TGTGCCAGTAGTCGGCCTAGCGGGGGATCCTCCTACGAGCAGTACCTC. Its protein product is CASSRPSGGSSYEQYL.

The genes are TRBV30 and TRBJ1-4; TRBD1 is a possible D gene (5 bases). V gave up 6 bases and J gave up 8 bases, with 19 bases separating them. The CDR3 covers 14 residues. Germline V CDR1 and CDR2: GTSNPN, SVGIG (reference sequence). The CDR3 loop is CACPTTGAREKLFF. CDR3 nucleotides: TGTGCCTGTCCAACTACAGGCGCCAGGGAAAAACTGTTTTTT.

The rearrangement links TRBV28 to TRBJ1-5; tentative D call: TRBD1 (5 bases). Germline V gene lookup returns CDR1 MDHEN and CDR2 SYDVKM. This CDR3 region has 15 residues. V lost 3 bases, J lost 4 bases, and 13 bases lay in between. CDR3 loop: CASSLRAGKNQPQHF. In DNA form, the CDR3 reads TGTGCCAGCAGTTTGAGAGCAGGGAAGAATCAGCCCCAGCATTTT.

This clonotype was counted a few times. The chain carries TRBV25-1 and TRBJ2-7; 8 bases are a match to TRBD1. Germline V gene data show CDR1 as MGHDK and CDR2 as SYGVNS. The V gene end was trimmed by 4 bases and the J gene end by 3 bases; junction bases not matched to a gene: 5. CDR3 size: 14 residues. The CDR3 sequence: CASSGQGLSYEQYF. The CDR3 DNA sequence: TGTGCCAGCAGTGGACAGGGGCTGAGCTACGAGCAGTACTTC.

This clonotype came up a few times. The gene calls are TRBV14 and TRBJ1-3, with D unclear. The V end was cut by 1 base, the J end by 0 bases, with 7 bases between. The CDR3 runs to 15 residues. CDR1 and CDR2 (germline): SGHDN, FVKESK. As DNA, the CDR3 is TGTGCCAGCAGCCAAGTTTTTAGCTCTGGAAACACCATATATTTT. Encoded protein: CASSQVFSSGNTIYF.

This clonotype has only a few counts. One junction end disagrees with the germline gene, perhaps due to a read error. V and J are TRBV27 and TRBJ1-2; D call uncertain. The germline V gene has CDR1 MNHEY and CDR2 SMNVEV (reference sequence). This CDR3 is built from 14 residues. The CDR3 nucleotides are TGTGCCAGCAGTCTATCCTCCCCCGGAGGTGGCTACACCTTC. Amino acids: CASSLSSPGGGYTF.

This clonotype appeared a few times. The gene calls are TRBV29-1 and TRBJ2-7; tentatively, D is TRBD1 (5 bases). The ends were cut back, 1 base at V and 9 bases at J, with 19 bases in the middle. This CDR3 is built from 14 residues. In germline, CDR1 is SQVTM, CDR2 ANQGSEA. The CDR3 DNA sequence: TGCAGCGTTGAAGGCCGACAGAATCTACGAGGGCAGTACTTC. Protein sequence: CSVEGRQNLRGQYF.

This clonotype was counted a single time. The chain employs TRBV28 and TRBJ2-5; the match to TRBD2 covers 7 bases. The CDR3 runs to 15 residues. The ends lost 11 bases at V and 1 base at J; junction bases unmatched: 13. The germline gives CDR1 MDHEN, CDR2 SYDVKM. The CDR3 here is CAAASGQLLQETQYF. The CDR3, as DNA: TGTGCCGCGGCTAGCGGCCAGCTTCTCCAAGAGACCCAGTACTTC.

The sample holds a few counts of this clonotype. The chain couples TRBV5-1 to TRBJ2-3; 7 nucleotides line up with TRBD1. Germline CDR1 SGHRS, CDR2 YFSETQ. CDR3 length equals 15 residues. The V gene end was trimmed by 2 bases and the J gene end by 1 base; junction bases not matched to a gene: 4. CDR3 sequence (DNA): TGCGCCAGCAGCTTTCCCCAGGGGGGCACAGATACGCAGTATTTT. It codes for CASSFPQGGTDTQYF.

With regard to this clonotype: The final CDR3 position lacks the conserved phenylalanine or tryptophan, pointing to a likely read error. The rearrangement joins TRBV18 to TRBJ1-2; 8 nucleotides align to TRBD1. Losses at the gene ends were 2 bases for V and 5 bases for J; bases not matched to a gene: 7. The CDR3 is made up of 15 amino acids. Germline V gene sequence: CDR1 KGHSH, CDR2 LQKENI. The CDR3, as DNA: TGTGCCAGCTCACCAATGGCAGGGGGCGTTTATGGCTACACCCTC. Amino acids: CASSPMAGGVYGYTL.

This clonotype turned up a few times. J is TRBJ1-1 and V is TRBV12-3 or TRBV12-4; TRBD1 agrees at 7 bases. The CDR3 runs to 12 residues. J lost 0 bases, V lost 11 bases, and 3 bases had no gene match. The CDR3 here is CASRGVNTEAFF. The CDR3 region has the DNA TGTGCCTCCAGGGGGGTGAACACTGAAGCTTTCTTT.

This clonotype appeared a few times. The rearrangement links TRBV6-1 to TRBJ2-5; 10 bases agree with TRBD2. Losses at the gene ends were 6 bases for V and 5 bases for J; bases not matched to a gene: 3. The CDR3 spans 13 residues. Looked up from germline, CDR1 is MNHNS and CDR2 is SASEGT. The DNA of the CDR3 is TGTGCCAGCAGGGGGACTAGCGTGGAGACCCAGTACTTC. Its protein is CASRGTSVETQYF.

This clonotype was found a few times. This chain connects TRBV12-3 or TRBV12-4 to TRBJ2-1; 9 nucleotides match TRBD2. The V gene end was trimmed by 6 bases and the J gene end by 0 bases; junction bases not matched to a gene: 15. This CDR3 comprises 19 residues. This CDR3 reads CASSLGRVWRGGSYNEQFF. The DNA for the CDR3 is TGTGCCAGCAGCCTAGGGAGGGTTTGGCGGGGGGGCTCCTACAATGAGCAGTTCTTC.